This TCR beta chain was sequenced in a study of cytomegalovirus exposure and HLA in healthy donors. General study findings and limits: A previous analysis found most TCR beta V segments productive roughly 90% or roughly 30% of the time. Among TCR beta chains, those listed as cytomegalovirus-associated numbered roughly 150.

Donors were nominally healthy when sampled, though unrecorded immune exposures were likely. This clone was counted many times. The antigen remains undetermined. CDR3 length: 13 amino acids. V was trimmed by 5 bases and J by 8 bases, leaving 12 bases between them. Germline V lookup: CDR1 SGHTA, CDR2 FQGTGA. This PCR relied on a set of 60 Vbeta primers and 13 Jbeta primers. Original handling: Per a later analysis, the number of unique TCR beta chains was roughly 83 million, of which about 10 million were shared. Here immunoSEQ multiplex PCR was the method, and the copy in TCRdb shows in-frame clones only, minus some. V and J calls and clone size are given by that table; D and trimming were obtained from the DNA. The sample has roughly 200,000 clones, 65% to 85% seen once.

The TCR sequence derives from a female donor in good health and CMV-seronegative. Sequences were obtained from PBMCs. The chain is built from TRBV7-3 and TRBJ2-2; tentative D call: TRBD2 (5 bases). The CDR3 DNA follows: TGTGCCAGCAGCCCCAAACTAGGGGGGGAGCTGTTTTTT. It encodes CASSPKLGGELFF.